The clone carrying this TCR beta chain was counted only a few times. Its antigen is currently unknown. These data belong to a study of tumor-infiltrating lymphocytes in localized non-small cell lung cancer. General study points: Immunotypes IM1 and IM2 had similar TCR-derived T-cell fractions. Tumor T-cell fraction was not associated with recurrence-free survival.

Germline-derived CDR1 and CDR2 are SGHRS and YFSETQ. Trimming removed 5 bases at V and 3 bases at J, with 11 bases between. The CDR3 runs to 14 residues. Repertoires were generated with immunoSEQ multiplex PCR, while TCRdb's copy carries only in-frame clones and drops some. The sample records around 25,000 clones, just under 75% being singletons. The sample was lung tumor tissue. This clonotype was sampled from a human donor with non-small cell lung cancer. The J gene is TRBJ2-2, the V gene TRBV5-1; maybe TRBD2 (6 bases). The CDR3 coding sequence is TGCGCCAGCAGGGGCGGGGAGGACACCGGGGAGCTGTTTTTT. Its translation is CASRGGEDTGELFF.